This T cell receptor (beta chain) was recovered during a study of blood T cell repertoires in COVID-19. Study context: Samples representing acute and convalescent COVID-19 were sourced from the United States, Italy and Spain. The analysed material was cDNA or gDNA that came from T cells, B-cell-depleted T cells, or PBMCs.

In the study's own analysis: Amplifying reference gene primers gave estimates of nucleated cell counts. Sequencing used immunoSEQ multiplex PCR; TCRdb keeps in-frame clones, though not all of them. That table supplies the V and J calls and clone size; D and trimming were determined from the DNA. The sample includes 55,000 to 75,000 clones, around 83% seen only once; the top ten take under 5%. Germline V gene lookup returns CDR1 SEHNR and CDR2 FQNEAQ (reference sequence). V trimming: 1 base; J trimming: 5 bases; junction bases outside the gene matches: 10. The CDR3 is 16 amino acids. V usage is TRBV7-9 and J usage is TRBJ2-5; 7 bases match TRBD1. The receptor was isolated from a man aged 45-65 years with acute or convalescent COVID-19. Input material: peripheral blood. The CDR3 DNA reads as TGTGCCAGCAGCTTAGGCTCAGGGGGTCTTGACGAGACCCAGTACTTC. Translation: CASSLGSGGLDETQYF. Complete variable domain (other parts from reference TRBV7-9 and TRBJ2-5): DTGVSQNPRHKITKRGQNVTFRCDPISEHNRLYWYRQTLGQGPEFLTYFQNEAQLEKSRLLSDRFSAERPKGSFSTLEIQRTEQGDSAMYLCASSLGSGGLDETQYFGPGTRLLVL.